The clone carrying this T cell receptor beta chain was counted only a few times. No antigen is known for it. Via MiXCR, TCRdb re-called the reads, giving one row per CDR3 protein. Of approximately 630,000 distinct CDR3 sequences in the sample, approximately 24% were seen once. These data belong to a study of T cell repertoires in cytomegalovirus infection. Overall study: Public signatures in TCR beta pointed to CMV infection and matching HLA type.

Study conclusions and caveats: The ex vivo response showed dominance by HLA-C-restricted CMV-specific TCR beta clonotypes. Individuals carrying CMV plus the relevant HLA were identified by cumulative frequency of public TCR beta families.

Germline V gene data show CDR1 as DFQATT and CDR2 as SNEGSKA (reference sequence). The V end lost 8 bases, the J end lost 0 bases, and 14 bases lay between the germline ends. The CDR3 has 14 residues. This rearrangement joins TRBV20-1 to TRBJ2-1; D uncertain. Source material: CD8+ T cells from PBMCs. This sequence was found in a human donor in good health (CMV status not recorded). Some clones in this sample may be carry-over from other donors' samples. The CDR3 DNA reads as TGCAGTAGGTGGGGTCCCAGCTCCTACAATGAGCAGTTCTTC. This encodes CSRWGPSSYNEQFF.